This note documents a single T cell receptor (beta chain) sequence. There are many counts of this clonotype. What this receptor recognizes is not known. Base quality data are lacking; no much larger clone is found one base away. CDR1 and CDR2 (GTSNPN, SVGIG) derive from the germline V gene (reference sequence). The junction carries 14 bases between V and J, which are trimmed by 4 bases and 11 bases respectively. The CDR3 runs 11 residues from the cysteine to the phenylalanine. Just CDR3 DNA is preserved here, 33 bases in frame from base 1. TCR beta CDR3 regions were amplified from RNA transcripts for repertoire sequencing. The first round was an RT-PCR using HTBI primers with the Qiagen OneStep RT-PCR kit, and this first round was followed by a second-round multiplex PCR, then size selection and purification. The libraries underwent paired-end sequencing with 100 bp reads on an Illumina HiSeq2000. Turning to the authors' computational methods: SOAPnuke was used to process the reads, removing any read that contained adapters or uncalled bases, had a mean Phred below 15, or lacked an exact match to the constant primer or identifier. High-quality paired reads were merged with COPE v1.2.5. Clonotypes were defined as unique nucleotide sequences and were aligned to IMGT TRB V, D and J references using MiTCR v1.1. Analysis was restricted to V-J combinations with a frequency above 0.0001, which covered over 98% of repertoires. For each V-J combination, a TCR clonal expansion and chaos score was defined as the ratio of F50 clonal expansion to chaos observed in the TCRdist matrix. Features were reduced by Welch's t-statistics and random forest to over ten V-J combinations, which fed a naive Bayes classifier. Thyroid-blood repertoire similarity was quantified with the Morisita-Horn index. The public reads were quality trimmed at Q25 with fastp and then assembled into clones with MiXCR by TCRdb, keeping productive beta chains. Each entry is one CDR3 protein sequence, shown with its most common DNA and genes. Clone size and V and J calls follow TCRdb, not the original study. The sample table contains approximately 460,000 distinct CDR3 sequences; only one count was recorded for 13% to 15% of them. The top ten clones comprise approximately 9.8% of the sample.

These data belong to a study of Graves' ophthalmopathy and Graves' hyperthyroidism listed by TCRdb under 2018. In terms of the full investigation: Peripheral blood was collected at initial diagnosis, prior to any treatment. In total, approximately 140 blood samples were TCR-sequenced: fewer than 50 ophthalmopathy, approximately 80 hyperthyroidism and around 17 hyperthyroidism-to-ophthalmopathy patients. For training and testing, the 80 to 100 patients in the discovery cohort were randomly divided in a 7:3 ratio. The independent validation cohort included approximately 19 hyperthyroidism patients plus 17 patients who later progressed from hyperthyroidism to ophthalmopathy. Following sample collection, hyperthyroidism patients were given methimazole at a starting dose of 30 mg daily, and ophthalmopathy patients were given high-dose intravenous methylprednisolone. To explore V-J signatures distinguishing ophthalmopathy from hyperthyroidism, a discovery set of 100 patients (around 44 ophthalmopathy, around 55 stable hyperthyroidism) was enrolled. The study used signatures of the TCR beta repertoire to tell Graves' ophthalmopathy apart from Graves' hyperthyroidism and to predict which patients would progress to ophthalmopathy. T-cell repertoires of thyroid tissue and blood were compared in a handful of hyperthyroidism patients.

What the research found in general, with its limitations: Sample size was not predetermined statistically, and investigators were not blinded to group allocation. Most of the expanded thyroid clonotypes with a frequency above 0.001 were also detected in blood, and it was suggested that the thyroid immune response may be reflected by blood repertoires. In cross-validation, the 13-signature model distinguished ophthalmopathy from stable hyperthyroidism with around 90% sensitivity and around 84% specificity, while in the test set the corresponding values were roughly 80% and 75%. In validation, the model predicted ophthalmopathy progression with 70.59% sensitivity and about 77% specificity; eleven to twelve predicted patients were CT-confirmed with GO in a median of approximately six months.

The ophthalmopathy patients had moderately to severely active disease, with a Clinical Activity Score of 3 or higher, a NOSPECS grade of 4 or higher, and a disease duration of less than 3 months. Patients with other autoimmune diseases, uncontrolled infections, pregnancy or lactation were excluded. Clinical symptoms, serum thyroxine, TRAb, thyroid ultrasound and orbital computed tomography were used for diagnosis. Ficoll-Paque density gradient centrifugation was used to isolate PBMCs from 8 to 10 ml of fresh peripheral blood. Total RNA was extracted with Trizol reagent and quality-checked on an Agilent 2100 Bioanalyzer.

Sequencing was carried out using blood. The origin of this receptor is a woman aged 25 to 39 with Graves' ophthalmopathy. Donor details come from another sample of the same person, matched by shared clones. The sequence links TRBV30 to TRBJ1-1, and the D gene may be TRBD1, 5 bases matching. The sequenced DNA: TGTGCCTGGAACCGAGAGGGGTCGGCTTTCTTT. This codes for CAWNREGSAFF. The entire variable domain, with the stretches around the CDR3 drawn from the reference TRBV30 and TRBJ1-1 proteins, is SQTIHQWPATLVQPVGSPLSLECTVEGTSNPNLYWYRQAAGRGLQLLFYSVGIGQISSEVPQNLSASRPQDRQFILSSKKLLLSDSGFYLCAWNREGSAFFGQGTRLTVV.